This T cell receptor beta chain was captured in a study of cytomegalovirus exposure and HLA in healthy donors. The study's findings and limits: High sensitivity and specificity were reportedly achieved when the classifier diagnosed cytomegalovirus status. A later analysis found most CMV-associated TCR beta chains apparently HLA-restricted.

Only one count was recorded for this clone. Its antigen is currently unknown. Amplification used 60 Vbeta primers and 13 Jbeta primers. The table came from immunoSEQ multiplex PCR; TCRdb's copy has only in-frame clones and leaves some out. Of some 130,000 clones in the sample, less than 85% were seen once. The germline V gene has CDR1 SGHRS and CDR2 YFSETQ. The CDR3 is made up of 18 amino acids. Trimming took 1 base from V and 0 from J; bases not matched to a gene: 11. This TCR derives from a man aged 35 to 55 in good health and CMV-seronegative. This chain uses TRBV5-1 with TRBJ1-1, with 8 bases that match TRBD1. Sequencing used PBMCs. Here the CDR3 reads CASSLPGTGGLMNTEAFF. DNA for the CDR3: TGCGCCAGCAGCTTGCCTGGGACAGGAGGACTTATGAACACTGAAGCTTTCTTT.